Given below is one T cell receptor (beta chain) in context. This record belongs to a study of OX40 agonist ivuxolimab in advanced cancers. There are 15 residues in the CDR3. Germline values: CDR1 SGHTA, CDR2 FQGNSA. The J segment lost 10 bases and the V segment lost 2 bases, leaving 6 bases of the junction unmatched. Assay used: immunoSEQ multiplex PCR; TCRdb lists only in-frame clones, some missing. The sample includes 45,000 to 65,000 clones, about nine tenths of them seen just once. The sample in question was CD4+ or CD8+ T cells sorted from blood, obtained in a trial of the OX40 agonist ivuxolimab. The rearrangement uses TRBV7-2 and TRBJ1-6, with 9 nucleotides matching TRBD1. This clonotype was sampled from an adult with an advanced solid tumor such as melanoma, head and neck, liver or kidney cancer. The CDR3 DNA reads TGTGCCAGCAGCTTACTGGACAGGGGTATATCACCCCTCCACTTT. It specifies CASSLLDRGISPLHF.